This T cell receptor (beta chain) was identified during a study of cytomegalovirus exposure and HLA in healthy donors. About the study: Findings of an earlier analysis included more than 90 million unique TCR beta sequences from some 180 million T cells. Study-wide findings and caveats: In a later analysis, HLA-associated beta chains showed higher expansion and lower generation probabilities than comparable chains. It has been reported that TCR beta sequences accurately predicted the HLA-A and HLA-B alleles of most subjects. TCR beta V- and J-gene trimming was later associated with a missense DCLRE1C variant.

With 60 Vbeta and 13 Jbeta primers, the PCR was carried out. Clones were read by immunoSEQ multiplex PCR, and TCRdb kept only the in-frame ones, dropping some. Its listing shows fewer than 150,000 clones. The CDR3 totals 16 residues. A word on this clone: Its antigen is unknown.

The sequence was collected from a man between 18 and 35 years old in good health and CMV-seronegative. The rearrangement uses TRBV21-1 and TRBJ2-7; the table names TRBD2, a call not compared with the DNA. TRBV21-1 is listed as a pseudogene. What was sequenced was PBMCs. CDR3 region: CASTSSFLAGSNEQYF. The CDR3 DNA reads as TGTGCCAGCACCAGTAGTTTTTTAGCGGGAAGCAACGAGCAGTACTTC.